The 4 T cell receptor beta chains listed next were all sequenced from one sample in a study of T-cell memory formation after mild COVID-19. Using its own MiXCR run on the 5' RACE reads, TCRdb lists one record per CDR3 protein. Of 400,000 to 500,000 distinct CDR3 sequences in the sample, 24% were seen once. The sample consisted of PBMCs or a T cell subset sorted from them (not recorded which). The receptors come from an adult woman who had mild COVID-19 (a few samples of this study predate the infection). Cell type and time point are not known.

This clonotype has just a few counts. This chain joins TRBV20-1 and TRBJ2-1, with 7 nucleotides matching TRBD1. From germline, CDR1 is DFQATT and CDR2 SNEGSKA (reference sequence). With V trimmed by 0 bases and J by 4 bases, 9 bases remained unmatched. The length of the CDR3 is 16 residues. CDR3 nucleotide sequence: TGCAGTGCTAGAGATCTGAAGACAGGGCCTTACAATGAGCAGTTCTTC. Amino acid sequence: CSARDLKTGPYNEQFF.

This clonotype occurred a few times. The CDR3 DNA is TGCAGTGCTAACCCGGGACTAGCGGGCTCGAGGGGCCCAGATACGCAGTATTTT. Protein: CSANPGLAGSRGPDTQYF. J is TRBJ2-3 and V is TRBV20-1; 12 bases map to TRBD2. Looked up from germline, CDR1 is DFQATT and CDR2 is SNEGSKA (reference sequence). The CDR3 length is 18 residues. With V trimmed by 4 bases and J by 4 bases, 15 bases remained unmatched.

This chain uses TRBV5-1 with TRBJ1-1; D unclear. Germline loops: CDR1 SGHRS, CDR2 YFSETQ. The CDR3 is made up of 15 amino acids. The germline V and J ends were trimmed by 4 bases and 0 bases, with 13 bases remaining between them. The DNA for the CDR3 is TGCGCCAGCAGCCGGGAAGAGGGCCTGAACACTGAAGCTTTCTTT. Translation: CASSREEGLNTEAFF.

This clonotype was found many times. V usage is TRBV6-5 and J usage is TRBJ2-5; D possibly corresponds to TRBD1 (6 bases). CDR3 length equals 13 residues. Deletions cut 9 bases from V and 5 bases from J, with 16 bases between. The germline gives CDR1 MNHEY, CDR2 SVGAGI. For the CDR3, the DNA is TGTGCCAGTCGCCCAGGGGACCGGGAGACCCAGTACTTC. Translating it yields CASRPGDRETQYF.